This entry lists 3 T cell receptor beta chains sequenced from one sample in a study of naive and memory T cell subsets. Antigens for these TCRs are unknown. An equimolar mix of two oligonucleotides served as the beta constant-region primer for TRBC1 and TRBC2. Ligated cDNA was amplified by four rounds of PCR with nested alpha and beta constant-region primers and SP2. TCRdb re-called the UMI-ligation and nested PCR reads through MiXCR, storing one row per CDR3 protein. Of more than 95,000 distinct CDR3 sequences in the sample, about 14% were seen once. General study results and limits: A few larger clonotypes appeared in naive repertoires, especially CD8, possibly memory cells re-expressing CD45RA.

The sample was naive CD8+ T cells from blood. These receptors were obtained from a human donor in good health.

The chain combines TRBV7-2 with TRBJ2-2, with D possibly matching TRBD1 (5 bases). CDR1 and CDR2 (germline): SGHTA, FQGNSA. This CDR3 is built from 14 residues. Trimming took off 6 bases at V and 0 bases at J, with 8 bases between the two ends. CDR3 region: CASSWTPNTGELFF. CDR3 sequence (DNA): TGTGCCAGCAGTTGGACACCGAACACCGGGGAGCTGTTTTTT.

This clonotype was seen only a few times. V is TRBV12-3 or TRBV12-4 and J is TRBJ1-4, with 8 nucleotides matching TRBD1. The CDR3 length is 15 residues. Trimming cost V 6 bases and J 8 bases; bases outside gene matches: 11. The CDR3 reads CASRYTGTGYEKLFF. CDR3 nucleotide sequence: TGTGCCAGCAGGTATACCGGGACAGGCTACGAAAAACTGTTTTTT.

The chain recombines TRBV6-5 with TRBJ2-1, with TRBD1 as a possible D gene (6 bases). The CDR3 is 15 amino acids. The ends were cut back, 5 bases at V and 6 bases at J, with 17 bases in the middle. Germline V gene sequence: CDR1 MNHEY, CDR2 SVGAGI. The DNA for the CDR3 is TGTGCCAGCAGTCCGCTGGGGGCATCGGGCAATGAGCAGTTCTTC. Its protein is CASSPLGASGNEQFF.